This T cell receptor (beta chain) is drawn from a study of T cells expressing NK-cell markers. Background on the study: Obtained from sorted CD3+CD56+NKG2C+, CD3+CD56+NKG2C- and CD3+CD56-NKG2C+ T cells were the TCR beta repertoires. Study-level points and caveats: Roughly 6 donors showed dominant NKG2C+ clonotypes comprising about 1.0-7.0% of their CD8+ T cells.

Of note for this clonotype: Antigen specificity is unknown.

TCRdb re-called the 5' RACE reads and gives one entry per CDR3 protein, without DNA. The sample yields about 380,000 distinct CDR3 sequences, of which the top ten take up 5% to 5.5%. This CDR3 is 14 amino acids long. This clonotype originated in a man aged 18-69 years in good health. The chain carries TRBV12-3 or TRBV12-4 and TRBJ2-3; TCRdb selects TRBD2, and the lack of DNA leaves this call unchecked. Input material: blood T cells: a sorted CD56 or NKG2C T cell subset, CD4+ or CD8+ T cells, or bulk PBMC T cells (not recorded which). The CDR3 region is CASRGDYRPDTQYF.